A single sample is the source of the 14 T cell receptor beta chains below, sequenced in a study of T cells after yellow fever vaccination. One entry per CDR3 protein, called by TCRdb with MiXCR from the 5' RACE reads. The top ten hold around 3.2% of the sample, which has about 320,000 distinct CDR3 sequences, 9.5% to 12% seen once. Material: CD4+ T cells sorted from PBMCs, obtained 45 days after the yellow fever booster vaccination. The source of these receptors is a man aged 18-30 years who received the YFV17D yellow fever vaccine.

This clonotype was seen only a few times. The V gene is TRBV10-3, the J gene TRBJ1-1; D unresolved. The length of the CDR3 is 13 residues. Germline-derived CDR1 and CDR2 are ENHRY and SYGVKD. Trimming removed 10 bases from V and 1 base from J, with 13 bases in between. In DNA form, the CDR3 reads TGTGCCACCGCCAAGATGGGGAACACTGAAGCTTTCTTT. Protein: CATAKMGNTEAFF.

V usage is TRBV5-1 and J usage is TRBJ2-3; D gene ambiguous. Deletions cut 3 bases from V and 2 bases from J, with 10 bases between. In germline, CDR1 is SGHRS, CDR2 YFSETQ. This CDR3 comprises 14 residues. The CDR3 DNA reads as TGCGCCAGCAGCTCGTACCGACTCACAGATACGCAGTATTTT. Its protein product is CASSSYRLTDTQYF.

This clonotype has a count of ten or more. The chain recombines TRBV15 with TRBJ2-5; D is ambiguous. The CDR3 is 12 amino acids. Trimming removed 0 bases at V and 5 bases at J, with 4 bases between. Germline V gene lookup returns CDR1 LNHNV and CDR2 YYDKDF (reference sequence). CDR3 sequence: CATSRDVETQYF. Here the CDR3 DNA reads TGTGCCACCAGCAGAGATGTTGAGACCCAGTACTTC. The whole variable domain, remainder taken from reference TRBV15 and TRBJ2-5, is DAMVIQNPRYQVTQFGKPVTLSCSQTLNHNVMYWYQQKSSQAPKLLFHYYDKDFNNEADTPDNFQSRRPNTSFCFLDIRSPGLGDTAMYLCATSRDVETQYFGPGTRLLVL.

As to this clonotype: A much more abundant neighbour one base away suggests this may be a read error. This likely comes from a read error, as the CDR3 has no conserved phenylalanine or tryptophan at its end. No DNA is shown, since the ends of the CDR3 on it are uncertain; the CDR3 is the one TCRdb lists. This chain connects TRBV23-1 to TRBJ2-5; the tabulated D call, TRBD2, remains unverified against the DNA. TRBV23-1 is an ORF; its function is uncertain. Ends included, the CDR3 has 10 residues. CDR3: CASRIIAGGL.

This clonotype was seen more than once but under ten times. The chain links TRBV5-1 to TRBJ2-3; D tentatively reads TRBD1 or TRBD2 (5 bases each). Trimming removed 0 bases from V and 3 bases from J, with 14 bases in between. The germline V gene has CDR1 SGHRS and CDR2 YFSETQ. The CDR3 has 16 residues. CDR3 in DNA: TGCGCCAGCAGCTTGGGGGGGAGTGGATTAACAGATACGCAGTATTTT. Translating gives CASSLGGSGLTDTQYF.

This clonotype came up a few times. V usage is TRBV9 and J usage is TRBJ2-1; 8 nucleotides align to TRBD2. V lost 0 bases to trimming and J lost 7 bases; unmatched junction nucleotides: 12. This CDR3 comprises 17 residues. Germline CDR1 is SGDLS and CDR2 is YYNGEE. CDR3 bases: TGTGCCAGCAGCGTAGCTATTCTAGCGGGTGTCCAAAATGAGCAGTTCTTC. It codes for CASSVAILAGVQNEQFF.

The table lists this clonotype with many counts. The CDR3 bases are TGTGCCAGCAGCTTAACGGGGCCCCCGTCCGACACTGAAGCTTTCTTT. It yields the protein CASSLTGPPSDTEAFF. The rearrangement links TRBV7-9 to TRBJ1-1; TRBD1 might be the D (5 bases). The CDR3 has 16 residues. Trimming cost V 2 bases and J 3 bases, with 16 bases left between them. Germline V lookup: CDR1 SEHNR, CDR2 FQNEAQ (reference sequence). Combining the CDR3 with reference TRBV7-9 and TRBJ1-1 gives the whole variable domain DTGVSQNPRHKITKRGQNVTFRCDPISEHNRLYWYRQTLGQGPEFLTYFQNEAQLEKSRLLSDRFSAERPKGSFSTLEIQRTEQGDSAMYLCASSLTGPPSDTEAFFGQGTRLTVV.

This clonotype has more than one count but fewer than ten. The V and J genes are TRBV5-1 and TRBJ1-2; no reliable D call. Germline CDR1 SGHRS, CDR2 YFSETQ. CDR3 length: 15 residues. V was trimmed by 0 bases and J by 6 bases, leaving 15 bases between them. CDR3 nucleotides: TGCGCCAGCAGCTTGGCACGATTGAGCAGTCATGGCTACACCTTC. Protein product: CASSLARLSSHGYTF.

The rearrangement joins TRBV6-6 to TRBJ1-2; a possible D gene is TRBD1 (6 bases). The V end lost 5 bases, the J end lost 10 bases, and 20 bases lay between the germline ends. Germline V gene sequence: CDR1 MNHNY, CDR2 SVGAGI (reference sequence). The CDR3 is 14 residues long. The CDR3 reads CASSPEGGLSTYTF. The CDR3 DNA reads TGTGCCAGCAGTCCTGAGGGGGGGCTATCTACCTACACCTTC.

This clonotype came up many times. The genes are TRBV5-1 and TRBJ2-2, with a possible D match to TRBD1 (6 bases). The CDR3 extends over 16 amino acids. From germline, CDR1 is SGHRS and CDR2 YFSETQ. Between the trimmed V and J ends, which lost 1 base and 4 bases, there was a span of 14 bases. The CDR3 sequence: CASSLLQGSITGELFF. CDR3 bases: TGCGCCAGCAGCTTGCTCCAGGGGTCAATCACCGGGGAGCTGTTTTTT.

Only a few counts were recorded for this clonotype. The gene calls are TRBV19 and TRBJ2-1, with TRBD1 as a possible D gene (5 bases). The V and J ends lost 5 bases and 0 bases respectively, with 17 bases between them. Germline-derived CDR1 and CDR2 are LNHDA and SQIVND (reference sequence). CDR3 length equals 17 residues. This CDR3 is CASSPRTSSSSYNEQFF. CDR3 in DNA: TGTGCCAGTAGTCCAAGGACATCCTCTAGCTCCTACAATGAGCAGTTCTTC.

This clonotype was seen more than once but under ten times. The V and J genes are TRBV5-6 and TRBJ2-5; 8 bases line up with TRBD1. V lost 4 bases and J lost 5; bases outside the gene matches: 4. CDR1 and CDR2 from the germline V gene are SGHDT and YYEEEE. The CDR3 contains 13 residues. For the CDR3, the DNA is TGTGCCAGCAGCGTGACAGGGGACGAGACCCAGTACTTC. Residues: CASSVTGDETQYF.

The rearrangement joins TRBV21-1 to TRBJ1-4; TRBD1, as called in the table, went unchecked against the DNA. TRBV21-1 is a pseudogene. The CDR3 sequence is 17 residues long. The CDR3 bases are TGTGCCAGCAGCAAAGGACGGGACAGTCCTCGATGTATGAAACTGTTTTTT. Amino acids: CASSKGRDSPRCMKLFF.

This clonotype was seen just once. The gene calls are TRBV7-3 and TRBJ1-1; D may be TRBD1 (5 bases). CDR3 length: 13 amino acids. Germline CDR1 reads SGHTA; CDR2 reads FQGTGA. Trimming cost V 5 bases and J 4 bases, with 11 bases left between them. CDR3: CASSPRRGTEAFF. In DNA, the CDR3 is TGTGCCAGCAGCCCTAGGAGGGGCACTGAAGCTTTCTTT.